The clone carrying this TCR beta chain was seen at least ten times. This entry comes from a study of tumor-infiltrating lymphocytes in oesophageal squamous cell carcinoma. V was clipped by 6 bases and J by 4 bases; unmatched bases: 20. The germline CDR1 and CDR2 sequences are ENHRY and SYGVKD. This CDR3 is built from 19 residues. One entry per CDR3 protein results from TCRdb running MiXCR on the PCR reads. Seen here are 19,000 or so distinct CDR3 sequences, about 46% observed once, and the top ten hold around two fifths. The chain links TRBV10-3 to TRBJ2-1; 8 nucleotides agree with TRBD2. This clonotype was sampled from a female donor with esophageal squamous cell carcinoma. Sequencing used normal esophageal tissue next to the tumor. The CDR3: CAIRAGVGRARGGYNEQFF. The CDR3 nucleotides read TGTGCCATCAGGGCCGGGGTCGGGAGGGCACGAGGCGGGTACAATGAGCAGTTCTTC.